These 27 T cell receptor beta chains were sequenced from one sample in a study of CD8 T cells in Susac syndrome. With random hexamers, roughly 0.45 to 1 ug RNA was reverse transcribed. TCRdb itself ran the immunoSEQ multiplex PCR reads through MiXCR, one entry per CDR3 protein. The table lists under 200,000 distinct CDR3 sequences, 94% of them singletons, with approximately 0.11% in the top ten. Sequencing was carried out using CD4+ T cells from PBMCs. These receptor sequences come from a human donor with Susac syndrome.

CDR3 sequence reads: CSALRGQGGSPLHF. The DNA for the CDR3 is TGCAGTGCCCTAAGAGGGCAGGGCGGATCACCCCTCCACTTT. The chain recombines TRBV20-1 with TRBJ1-6; tentatively, D is TRBD1 (5 bases). CDR1 and CDR2 from the germline V gene are DFQATT and SNEGSKA (reference sequence). The CDR3 contains 14 residues. V was cut by 6 bases and J by 10 bases, with 19 bases left in between.

This clonotype was counted a few times. V is TRBV3-1 and J is TRBJ1-2; no clear D gene. This CDR3 has 11 residues. Trimming took 2 bases from V and 8 from J, leaving 6 bases between them. Germline assignment: CDR1 LGHDT and CDR2 YNNKEL (reference sequence). Here the CDR3 reads CASSQTQGYTF. The CDR3 bases are TGTGCCAGCAGCCAAACTCAGGGCTACACCTTC.

This rearrangement joins TRBV30 to TRBJ1-1; D unresolved. The CDR3 covers 17 residues. CDR1 is GTSNPN, CDR2 SVGIG, per germline (reference sequence). V shed 7 bases and J shed 0 bases, with 24 bases lying between them. CDR3 region: CASNRRANQKMNTEAFF. CDR3 nucleotide sequence: TGTGCCTCCAATAGGAGGGCAAACCAAAAGATGAACACTGAAGCTTTCTTT. Full variable domain (remainder filled in from reference TRBV30 and TRBJ1-1): SQTIHQWPATLVQPVGSPLSLECTVEGTSNPNLYWYRQAAGRGLQLLFYSVGIGQISSEVPQNLSASRPQDRQFILSSKKLLLSDSGFYLCASNRRANQKMNTEAFFGQGTRLTVV.

The chain is built from TRBV7-8 and TRBJ1-5, with D perhaps matching TRBD1 (5 bases). CDR3 length: 15 residues. Trimming stripped 0 bases from V and 6 bases from J, with 12 bases between. Germline V gene sequence: CDR1 SGHVS, CDR2 FQNEAQ. In DNA form, the CDR3 reads TGTGCCAGCAGCTTAGCCGGGGGACCACGTCAGCCCCAGCATTTT. Translated, it gives CASSLAGGPRQPQHF.

This clonotype was observed a few times. The V call is TRBV28, the J call TRBJ1-5; D unclear. Trimming took off 8 bases at V and 2 bases at J, with 7 bases between the two ends. This CDR3 comprises 12 residues. Germline-derived CDR1 and CDR2 are MDHEN and SYDVKM. In DNA, the CDR3 is TGTGCCAGCTCATGGGGCAATCAGCCCCAGCATTTT. It codes for CASSWGNQPQHF.

The CDR3 sequence: CASSPSDHYEQYF. The CDR3 nucleotides are TGTGCCAGCAGTCCCTCGGACCACTACGAGCAGTACTTC. The chain carries TRBV6-5 and TRBJ2-7; D is unclear. The CDR3 runs 13 residues. Trimming took 5 bases from V and 3 from J, leaving 11 bases between them. Germline V gives CDR1 MNHEY, CDR2 SVGAGI.

The V gene is TRBV7-2, the J gene TRBJ2-2; unclear D gene. The CDR3 length is 15 residues. Germline V gene lookup returns CDR1 SGHTA and CDR2 FQGNSA. V was clipped by 0 bases and J by 6 bases, with 11 bases between them. CDR3 residues: CASSLASNSPGELFF. The CDR3 DNA reads as TGTGCCAGCAGCTTAGCGTCGAATTCCCCCGGGGAGCTGTTTTTT.

J is TRBJ2-5 and V is TRBV2; 7 bases fit TRBD2. The CDR3 covers 14 residues. V lost 4 bases, J lost 1 base, and 3 bases stayed unmatched. CDR1 is SNHLY, CDR2 FYNNEI, per germline. The CDR3 is CASSGPGGQETQYF. The CDR3 nucleotides read TGTGCCAGCAGTGGCCCGGGGGGCCAAGAGACCCAGTACTTC. Full variable domain (outside the CDR3, taken from reference TRBV2 and TRBJ2-5): EPEVTQTPSHQVTQMGQEVILRCVPISNHLYFYWYRQILGQKVEFLVSFYNNEISEKSEIFDDQFSVERPDGSNFTLKIRSTKLEDSAMYFCASSGPGGQETQYFGPGTRLLVL.

The gene calls are TRBV29-1 and TRBJ2-3, with 10 bases fitting TRBD2. The CDR3 has 14 amino acids. V shed 7 bases and J 3 bases; nucleotides not matched to a gene: 7. Germline V gene lookup returns CDR1 SQVTM and CDR2 ANQGSEA. The CDR3 region is CSAPLAGATDTQYF. The DNA for the CDR3 is TGCAGCGCACCCCTAGCGGGGGCTACAGATACGCAGTATTTT.

The chain combines TRBV7-8 with TRBJ1-1; 7 bases align to TRBD1. The CDR3 has 16 amino acids. Losses at the gene ends were 4 bases for V and 6 bases for J; bases not matched to a gene: 14. Germline CDR1 SGHVS, CDR2 FQNEAQ. The CDR3: CASSYRAGGDRPEAFF. The CDR3, as DNA: TGTGCCAGCAGCTACCGGGCCGGGGGGGACAGACCTGAAGCTTTCTTT.

This rearrangement joins TRBV5-4 to TRBJ1-2; D is perhaps TRBD1 (6 bases). CDR3 length equals 15 residues. V dropped 0 bases and J dropped 0 bases, with 9 bases sitting between them. Germline lookup yields CDR1 SGHNT and CDR2 YYREEE (reference sequence). CDR3 sequence: CASSLGGGTNYGYTF. In DNA, the CDR3 is TGTGCCAGCAGCTTGGGAGGGGGAACTAACTATGGCTACACCTTC.

J is TRBJ2-3 and V is TRBV20-1; 7 positions match TRBD2. The V gene's germline CDR1 is DFQATT and CDR2 SNEGSKA (reference sequence). Trimming cost V 1 base and J 2 bases; bases outside gene matches: 6. The CDR3 extends over 15 amino acids. This CDR3 reads CSARVSSGLTDTQYF. Written as DNA, the CDR3 is TGCAGTGCTAGAGTTTCTAGCGGCCTCACAGATACGCAGTATTTT.

The chain carries TRBV4-3 and TRBJ2-5; 7 bases agree with TRBD2. CDR1 and CDR2 from the germline V gene are LGHNA and YSLEER. This CDR3 has 17 amino acids. The V gene end was trimmed by 0 bases and the J gene end by 2 bases; junction bases not matched to a gene: 9. As DNA, the CDR3 is TGCGCCAGCAGCCAAGAGGGGAACGGGGGGAAGCAAGAGACCCAGTACTTC. Its translation is CASSQEGNGGKQETQYF.

The chain has TRBV20-1 and TRBJ2-6; perhaps TRBD1 as D (6 bases). The V end lost 3 bases, the J end lost 2 bases, and 17 bases lay between the germline ends. CDR1 is DFQATT and CDR2 is SNEGSKA in the germline V gene (reference sequence). This CDR3 has 17 residues. CDR3 loop: CSASPAPRGTGANVLTF. DNA of the CDR3: TGCAGTGCTAGCCCCGCCCCGAGGGGGACTGGGGCCAACGTCCTGACTTTC.

The chain recombines TRBV12-3 or TRBV12-4 with TRBJ1-6, with 8 bases fitting TRBD1. CDR3 length equals 15 residues. J was trimmed by 7 bases and V by 5 bases; bases with no gene match: 7. The CDR3 bases are TGTGCCAGCAGTCCAGACAGGGGAAAAAATTCACCCCTCCACTTT. Its protein is CASSPDRGKNSPLHF.

The chain combines TRBV15 with TRBJ1-5, with D hard to call. With 0 bases removed from V and 5 bases from J, the gap between germline ends came to 5 bases. Per germline, CDR1 LNHNV and CDR2 YYDKDF (reference sequence). This CDR3 is 13 amino acids long. Written as DNA, the CDR3 is TGTGCCACCAGCAGAGATTGGGATCAGCCCCAGCATTTT. Protein product: CATSRDWDQPQHF.

This chain links TRBV11-2 with TRBJ2-1, with 9 bases lining up with TRBD2. J lost 4 bases, V lost 2 bases, and 9 bases had no gene match. Looked up from germline, CDR1 is SGHAT and CDR2 is FQNNGV. The CDR3 runs to 17 residues. The CDR3 DNA reads as TGTGCCAGCAGCTTAACAACGGGACTAGCCAATTACAATGAGCAGTTCTTC. Its protein is CASSLTTGLANYNEQFF. The full variable domain, rest sourced from reference TRBV11-2 and TRBJ2-1, is EAGVAQSPRYKIIEKRQSVAFWCNPISGHATLYWYQQILGQGPKLLIQFQNNGVVDDSQLPKDRFSAERLKGVDSTLKIQPAKLEDSAVYLCASSLTTGLANYNEQFFGPGTRLTVL.

J is TRBJ2-3 and V is TRBV19; D is uncertain. The V end lost 0 bases, the J end lost 12 bases, and 16 bases lay between the germline ends. The germline gives CDR1 LNHDA, CDR2 SQIVND (reference sequence). The CDR3 totals 14 residues. The CDR3 DNA reads as TGTGCCAGTAGTATAGATTCCATCAGATTTGGACAGTATTTT. It encodes CASSIDSIRFGQYF.

V and J are TRBV9 and TRBJ1-5; no clear D. V dropped 4 bases and J dropped 3 bases, with 8 bases sitting between them. In germline, CDR1 is SGDLS, CDR2 YYNGEE. This CDR3 has 13 amino acids. The CDR3 DNA follows: TGTGCCAGCAGCCGGACCTTCAATCAGCCCCAGCATTTT. Its protein is CASSRTFNQPQHF.

This chain links TRBV5-6 with TRBJ2-1, with 8 bases that match TRBD1. The V gene end was trimmed by 3 bases and the J gene end by 0 bases; junction bases not matched to a gene: 5. The CDR3 runs to 16 residues. Germline V CDR1 and CDR2: SGHDT, YYEEEE. CDR3 sequence: CASSSPGTGSYNEQFF. The DNA of the CDR3 is TGTGCCAGCAGCTCGCCCGGGACAGGCTCCTACAATGAGCAGTTCTTC.

The chain links TRBV12-3 or TRBV12-4 to TRBJ1-3; weak D call: TRBD1 (5 bases). With 5 bases removed from V and 8 bases from J, the gap between germline ends came to 22 bases. The CDR3 totals 16 residues. The CDR3 region is CASSPSDSSLSYTIYF. CDR3 bases: TGTGCCAGCAGTCCCAGCGACAGTTCCCTGAGTTACACCATATATTTT.

The chain combines TRBV29-1 with TRBJ2-5; no reliable D call. This CDR3 is built from 14 residues. Germline V CDR1 and CDR2: SQVTM, ANQGSEA. V was clipped by 6 bases and J by 2 bases, with 16 bases between them. CDR3 region: CSVKPSLNQETQYF. CDR3 coding DNA: TGCAGCGTCAAACCCTCCCTAAATCAAGAGACCCAGTACTTC.

The rearrangement uses TRBV11-3 and TRBJ2-5; maybe TRBD1 (7 bases). CDR1 and CDR2 (germline): SGHNT, YENEEA. Trimming shortened V by 3 bases and J by 5 bases, and 16 bases separated the two germline ends. CDR3 length: 15 residues. In nucleotides, the CDR3 is TGTGCCAGCAGCTTGGGGGGACAGCCATTGGAGACCCAGTACTTC. Protein sequence: CASSLGGQPLETQYF.

The genes are TRBV20-1 and TRBJ1-2; possible D gene TRBD1, 6 bases. Germline V gene sequence: CDR1 DFQATT, CDR2 SNEGSKA (reference sequence). The CDR3 runs 16 residues. Trimming pared 3 bases from V and 9 bases from J, leaving 26 bases between. DNA for the CDR3: TGCAGTGCTAGGCCCCCTCGGGGGGGGCGAACGGGTCGCTACACCTTC. Its translation is CSARPPRGGRTGRYTF.

V and J are TRBV20-1 and TRBJ2-3, with TRBD2 matching 11 bases. Looked up from germline, CDR1 is DFQATT and CDR2 is SNEGSKA (reference sequence). Trimming removed 1 base from V and 8 bases from J; junction bases left unmatched: 8. This CDR3 is built from 15 residues. The CDR3 region has the DNA TGCAGTGCTAGAGGGGGCCTAGCGGGGGGTGGTACGCAGTATTTT. Protein: CSARGGLAGGGTQYF.

This clonotype was counted a single time. This chain links TRBV4-2 with TRBJ1-2, with D uncertain. Germline loops: CDR1 LGHNA, CDR2 YNFKEQ. Deletions cut 7 bases from V and 3 bases from J, with 18 bases between. The CDR3 sequence is 15 residues long. The CDR3 DNA reads as TGTGCCAGCACCAGCCCGAGGACCCCCGACTATGGCTACACCTTC. Encoded protein: CASTSPRTPDYGYTF.

This chain connects TRBV20-1 to TRBJ2-7, with TRBD2 identical over 9 bases. This CDR3 comprises 15 residues. Trimming cost V 0 bases and J 5 bases; bases outside gene matches: 8. The germline gives CDR1 DFQATT, CDR2 SNEGSKA (reference sequence). This CDR3 is CSARDGASGVHEQYF. CDR3 DNA sequence: TGCAGTGCTAGAGACGGAGCTAGCGGGGTCCACGAGCAGTACTTC.